This T cell receptor beta chain emerged from a study of T cell repertoires in cytomegalovirus infection. Study as a whole: CMV epitopes in the study were HLA-C-restricted (recently identified) and HLA-B-restricted (well studied). Public TCR beta signatures provided an indication of both CMV infection and a matching HLA type.

TCRdb passed the reads through MiXCR, listing each CDR3 protein once. The table records 650,000 to 900,000 distinct CDR3 sequences, about 29% of them present only once. Whole-study findings and limits: Identification of carriers of CMV plus the relevant HLA was achieved through cumulative public TCR beta family frequency. The response measured ex vivo was dominated by TCR beta clonotypes (HLA-C-restricted and CMV-specific).

V was pared by 5 bases and J by 6 bases, with 11 bases between. The CDR3 totals 13 residues. Germline-derived CDR1 and CDR2 are MNHEY and SVGEGT. This clonotype was seen a few times. Its target is unknown. Sequencing used cultured CD8+ T cells from PBMCs, obtained from culture after CMV antigen stimulation. The sequence was collected from a human donor in good health (CMV status not recorded). Some clones in this sample may be carry-over from other donors' samples. J is TRBJ2-1 and V is TRBV6-2 or TRBV6-3; D is uncertain. The CDR3 loop is CASSPGFRNEQFF. The CDR3 coding sequence is TGTGCCAGCAGTCCCGGTTTTCGCAATGAGCAGTTCTTC.